The 17 T cell receptor beta chains listed next were all sequenced from one sample in a study of Ad26.COV2.S vaccination and SARS-CoV-2 variants (dated by TCRdb to the early 2020s). Libraries were prepared through the immunoSEQ multiplex PCR assay. TCRdb re-hosts the immuneACCESS table, in-frame sequences only. Its copies lack some clones; in the studies checked, an unresolved V gene accounts for under half of them, and the cause for the rest is not known. This sample comprises some 300,000 clones, around 83% of them detected only once. The ten largest clones represent more than 1.5% of the sample. The treatment or condition label on this specimen signifies: roughly 19 received Ad26.COV2.S at low or high dose, single or two shots; 5 received placebo; per-sample allocation not given. For vaccine and placebo recipients, the sequenced repertoires came from samples collected on day 63 after the first injection.

The specimen comprised peripheral blood, sampled in a trial of Ad26.COV2.S vaccine versus placebo. These receptors came from a person aged 18-60 years who received the Ad26.COV2.S COVID-19 vaccine or a placebo.

J is TRBJ2-4 and V is TRBV15; 9 bases are a match to TRBD1. V lost 0 bases and J lost 6; bases outside the gene matches: 3. This CDR3 has 15 amino acids. Germline CDR1 reads LNHNV; CDR2 reads YYDKDF (reference sequence). CDR3 amino acids: CATSRETGGRNIQYF. CDR3 nucleotides: TGTGCCACCAGCAGAGAAACAGGGGGCAGAAACATTCAGTACTTC.

This clone was observed once. The V gene is TRBV7-9, the J gene TRBJ1-2; D is ambiguous. Trimming pared 1 base from V and 0 bases from J, leaving 12 bases between. The CDR3 totals 16 residues. Germline values: CDR1 SEHNR, CDR2 FQNEAQ (reference sequence). CDR3 protein: CASSLEYLTANYGYTF. For the CDR3, the DNA is TGTGCCAGCAGCTTAGAGTATTTAACAGCTAACTATGGCTACACCTTC.

This clone was found a few times. The chain recombines TRBV29-1 with TRBJ2-1, with 8 bases identical to TRBD2. The germline V gene encodes CDR1 SQVTM and CDR2 ANQGSEA. The CDR3 has 16 amino acids. J was trimmed by 6 bases and V by 3 bases; bases with no gene match: 13. The CDR3 loop reads CSVDRVLAGGGNEQFF. The CDR3 DNA follows: TGCAGCGTTGACCGCGTCCTAGCGGGCGGGGGCAATGAGCAGTTCTTC.

This chain connects TRBV5-4 to TRBJ1-1; TRBD1 is a possible D gene (6 bases). The CDR3 spans 16 residues. CDR1 and CDR2 (germline): SGHNT, YYREEE (reference sequence). The germline V and J ends were trimmed by 3 bases and 4 bases, with 19 bases remaining between them. The CDR3: CASSSWAGARVTEAFF. CDR3 DNA: TGTGCCAGCAGCTCCTGGGCAGGGGCGAGAGTCACTGAAGCTTTCTTT.

The J gene is TRBJ2-2, the V gene TRBV5-5; 10 nucleotides align to TRBD1. CDR1 SGHKS and CDR2 YYEKEE come from the germline V gene (reference sequence). The trim removed 4 bases at V and 4 bases at J, leaving 13 bases unmatched. The CDR3 runs to 18 residues. The CDR3 coding sequence is TGTGCCAGCAGCCATCCCGGGACAGGGGCCTCCGTCACCGGGGAGCTGTTTTTT. It encodes CASSHPGTGASVTGELFF.

The rearrangement links TRBV7-2 to TRBJ2-5; 9 bases map to TRBD2. Germline V lookup: CDR1 SGHTA, CDR2 FQGNSA. Trimming removed 4 bases from V and 5 bases from J; junction bases left unmatched: 5. The CDR3 runs 14 residues. The CDR3 DNA reads as TGTGCCAGCAGCTGCGGGAGGGGGGGGGAGACCCAGTACTTC. Protein sequence: CASSCGRGGETQYF. Looking up the rest from reference TRBV7-2 and TRBJ2-5 gives the full variable domain: GAGVSQSPSNKVTEKGKDVELRCDPISGHTALYWYRQSLGQGLEFLIYFQGNSAPDKSGLPSDRFSAERTGGSVSTLTIQRTQQEDSAVYLCASSCGRGGETQYFGPGTRLLVL.

The chain couples TRBV6-2 or TRBV6-3 to TRBJ1-5; no clear D gene. Deletions cut 2 bases from V and 0 bases from J, with 2 bases between. CDR3 length: 13 residues. Germline CDR1 MNHEY, CDR2 SVGEGT. CDR3 region: CASSYLSNQPQHF. The CDR3 DNA is TGTGCCAGCAGTTACCTTAGCAATCAGCCCCAGCATTTT.

The chain joins TRBV6-2 or TRBV6-3 to TRBJ1-2; possibly TRBD1 for D (5 bases). The germline V and J ends were trimmed by 2 bases and 7 bases, with 11 bases remaining between them. Germline V CDR1 and CDR2: MNHEY, SVGEGT. The CDR3 loop spans 13 amino acids. The CDR3 bases are TGTGCCAGCAGTTACGGACTCGGGGGTGGCTACACCTTC. The encoded protein is CASSYGLGGGYTF.

The CDR3, as DNA: TGTGCCAGTAGTATAAGCAGGCTCAACGAGCAGTACTTC. This gives the protein CASSISRLNEQYF. This sequence joins TRBV19 and TRBJ2-7; D gene ambiguous. Per germline, CDR1 LNHDA and CDR2 SQIVND (reference sequence). CDR3 length equals 13 residues. Between the trimmed V and J ends, which lost 2 bases and 5 bases, there was a span of 10 bases.

V gene TRBV11-2 combines with J gene TRBJ1-1; possible D gene TRBD1, 5 bases. This CDR3 is built from 13 residues. V was shortened by 5 bases and J by 5 bases, with 12 bases between the two germline ends. CDR1 is SGHAT and CDR2 is FQNNGV in the germline V gene. CDR3: CASSPGGMTEAFF. The CDR3 DNA reads as TGTGCCAGCAGCCCGGGGGGGATGACTGAAGCTTTCTTT. Combining the CDR3 with reference TRBV11-2 and TRBJ1-1 gives the whole variable domain EAGVAQSPRYKIIEKRQSVAFWCNPISGHATLYWYQQILGQGPKLLIQFQNNGVVDDSQLPKDRFSAERLKGVDSTLKIQPAKLEDSAVYLCASSPGGMTEAFFGQGTRLTVV.

The chain links TRBV7-3 to TRBJ1-3; TRBD1 matches at 8 bases. The CDR3 totals 16 residues. Germline V gene lookup returns CDR1 SGHTA and CDR2 FQGTGA. After removal of 1 base from V and 2 bases from J, the junction contained 4 bases not matched to a gene. The CDR3 coding sequence is TGTGCCAGCAGCTTAAATCAGGGGGCAGCTGGAAACACCATATATTTT. Its protein is CASSLNQGAAGNTIYF. The full variable domain, its missing parts supplied by reference TRBV7-3 and TRBJ1-3, is GAGVSQTPSNKVTEKGKYVELRCDPISGHTALYWYRQSLGQGPEFLIYFQGTGAADDSGLPNDRFFAVRPEGSVSTLKIQRTERGDSAVYLCASSLNQGAAGNTIYFGEGSWLTVV.

V and J are TRBV5-4 and TRBJ2-1; tentative D call: TRBD1 (6 bases). This CDR3 has 14 amino acids. V was pared by 1 base and J by 7 bases, with 12 bases between. Germline V gene sequence: CDR1 SGHNT, CDR2 YYREEE (reference sequence). DNA of the CDR3: TGTGCCAGCAGCTTGAACAGGGAAGGGAATGAGCAGTTCTTC. Its translation is CASSLNREGNEQFF.

The rearrangement uses TRBV15 and TRBJ1-2; 7 bases fit TRBD1. Germline lookup yields CDR1 LNHNV and CDR2 YYDKDF (reference sequence). Losses at the gene ends were 4 bases for V and 8 bases for J; bases not matched to a gene: 10. The length of the CDR3 is 14 residues. The CDR3 region has the DNA TGTGCCACCAGCAAAGACAGGGAAACAGGGGGCTACACCTTC. Amino acid sequence: CATSKDRETGGYTF.

This rearrangement joins TRBV28 to TRBJ2-5, with D possibly TRBD2 on 6 matching bases. This CDR3 spans 14 amino acids. The V and J ends lost 6 bases and 12 bases respectively, with 23 bases between them. Germline CDR1 MDHEN, CDR2 SYDVKM. The DNA of the CDR3 is TGTGCCAGCAGCCCTGGCGGGACCCATACCGCCGAGTACTTC. Residues: CASSPGGTHTAEYF.

V gene TRBV5-1 combines with J gene TRBJ2-2; D may correspond to TRBD1 or TRBD2 (7 bases each). The V gene's germline CDR1 is SGHRS and CDR2 YFSETQ. CDR3 size: 15 residues. V was trimmed by 3 bases and J by 3 bases, leaving 12 bases between them. The CDR3, as DNA: TGCGCCAGCAGCTCCAGGGGGGGGGACACCGGGGAGCTGTTTTTT. Translating gives CASSSRGGDTGELFF.

This clone appeared a single time. The rearrangement uses TRBV9 and TRBJ2-5; D tentatively fits TRBD1 or TRBD2 (5 bases each). The length of the CDR3 is 15 residues. Trimming left V 4 bases short and J 2 bases short, with 15 bases between. The germline gives CDR1 SGDLS, CDR2 YYNGEE. The CDR3 loop is CASSPGTSPQETQYF. CDR3 DNA sequence: TGTGCCAGCAGCCCGGGGACCTCCCCTCAAGAGACCCAGTACTTC.

The chain has TRBV10-1 and TRBJ1-4; D possibly corresponds to TRBD1 (6 bases). Germline V CDR1 and CDR2: WNHNN, SYGVQD (reference sequence). The CDR3 runs 13 residues. Trimming pared 5 bases from V and 2 bases from J, leaving 6 bases between. Here the CDR3 reads CASSTGTNEKLFF. In nucleotides, the CDR3 is TGCGCCAGCAGTACAGGGACTAATGAAAAACTGTTTTTT.